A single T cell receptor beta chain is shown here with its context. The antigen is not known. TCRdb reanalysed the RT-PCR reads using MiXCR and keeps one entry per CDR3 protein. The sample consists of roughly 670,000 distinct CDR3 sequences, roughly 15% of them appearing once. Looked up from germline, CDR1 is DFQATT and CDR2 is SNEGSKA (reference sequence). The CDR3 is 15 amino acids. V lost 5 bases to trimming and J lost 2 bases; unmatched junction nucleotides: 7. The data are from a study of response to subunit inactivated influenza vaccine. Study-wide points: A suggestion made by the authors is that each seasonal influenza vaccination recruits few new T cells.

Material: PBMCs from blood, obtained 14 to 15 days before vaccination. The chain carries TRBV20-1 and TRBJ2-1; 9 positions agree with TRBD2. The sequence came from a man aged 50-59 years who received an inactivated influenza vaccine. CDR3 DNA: TGCAGTGCTCACGGAGCGGGAGGAACCTACAATGAGCAGTTCTTC. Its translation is CSAHGAGGTYNEQFF.